This TCR beta chain emerged from a study of lymphopenia after photon versus proton radiotherapy. Study-wide results and limits: Proton therapy kept repertoires fairly stable, unlike photons, which gained effector/memory cells. Survival link was tested only in deceased patients; proton benefit remains a possibility.

In regard to this clone: Its cognate antigen is unknown.

Clones were read by immunoSEQ multiplex PCR, and TCRdb kept only the in-frame ones, dropping some. The data show 25,000 to 30,000 clones, 65% to 85% seen once. Germline values: CDR1 SGHTA, CDR2 FQGTGA. This CDR3 has 13 residues. Germline trimming cut 3 bases from V and 7 bases from J; bases unmatched to any gene: 5. The receptor comes from a man in his forties or fifties with gastric cancer. This rearrangement joins TRBV7-3 to TRBJ2-5, with 7 nucleotides matching TRBD2. This sample comprised peripheral blood, obtained from a patient treated with photon-based radiotherapy. CDR3 protein: CASSLGGVGTQYF. CDR3 nucleotides: TGTGCCAGCAGCTTGGGAGGGGTAGGGACCCAGTACTTC.